The clone carrying this T cell receptor beta chain was seen only once. Its target is not known. This entry is derived from a study of cytomegalovirus exposure and HLA in healthy donors. Study-wide points: Within the data, a cluster of highly shared sequence variants was likely a sequencing artifact. The study flagged fewer than 200 TCR beta chains as cytomegalovirus-associated.

The study ran its PCR with 60 Vbeta and 13 Jbeta primers. Repertoires were generated with immunoSEQ multiplex PCR, while TCRdb's copy carries only in-frame clones and drops some. The table lists fewer than 150,000 clones, roughly 80% of them singletons. This CDR3 is 13 amino acids long. Germline V CDR1 and CDR2: LNHDA, SQIVND (reference sequence). Germline trimming cut 6 bases from V and 8 bases from J; bases unmatched to any gene: 9. The gene calls are TRBV19 and TRBJ1-2; 7 nucleotides line up with TRBD1. The sample taken for sequencing was PBMCs. This clonotype was sampled from a female donor in good health and CMV-seronegative. The CDR3 DNA sequence: TGTGCCAGTAGGCACGGGACAGTTCGGGGCTACACCTTC. It specifies CASRHGTVRGYTF.